Sequencing of this T cell receptor beta chain was carried out in a study of graft-versus-host responses after intestinal transplantation. Study-wide context: Tacrolimus plus steroids were given to all recipients for approximately 3 years, preceded by anti-thymocyte globulin induction. Study-level points and caveats: Allografts carried high graft-versus-host to host-versus-graft clonal ratios in patients having graft-donor T cell macrochimerism.

Note on this clone: Antigen unknown.

The data were produced by immunoSEQ multiplex PCR, yet TCRdb's version contains in-frame clones alone and is incomplete. The sample includes roughly 120,000 clones, around 93% of them seen just once. With 3 bases removed from V and 5 bases from J, the gap between germline ends came to 8 bases. The CDR3 is made up of 13 amino acids. Germline V gene data show CDR1 as LNHDA and CDR2 as SQIVND (reference sequence). The rearrangement links TRBV19 to TRBJ2-1; weak D call: TRBD2 (6 bases). The receptor was derived from a human donor who received an intestinal transplant. Here the sequenced sample was unstimulated CD8+ T cells sorted from spleen or lymph node cells, taken before intestinal transplant. The CDR3 spells CASSMGGDNEQFF. The CDR3 bases are TGTGCCAGTAGTATGGGCGGGGACAATGAGCAGTTCTTC.